These 7 T cell receptor beta chains were sequenced from one sample in a study of a mutant IDH1 vaccine in newly diagnosed glioma. No cognate antigen is known for these TCRs. Described time point: week 35, safety follow-up. The vaccine gave 300 ug of a 20-mer mutant IDH1 peptide subcutaneously per dose. Produced via immunoSEQ multiplex PCR; TCRdb's table is partial and in-frame only. The repertoire has about 48,000 clones, approximately 79% of them found once; the top ten carry around 6.7%. This specimen consisted of PBMCs, obtained from a glioma patient whose treatment included an IDH1 peptide vaccine. These receptors were collected from a man in his forties with glioma.

The gene calls are TRBV6-4 and TRBJ1-1, with D tentatively TRBD1 (5 bases). Germline-derived CDR1 and CDR2 are MRHNA and SNTAGT. Trimming took 1 base from V and 1 from J, leaving 7 bases between them. The CDR3 spans 14 residues. In DNA, the CDR3 is TGTGCCAGCAGTGACTTCGGGACGAACACTGAAGCTTTCTTT. Protein product: CASSDFGTNTEAFF.

This chain connects TRBV10-3 to TRBJ1-1; D is unclear. There are 15 residues in the CDR3. CDR1 and CDR2 (germline): ENHRY, SYGVKD. V lost 0 bases to trimming and J lost 0 bases, with 8 bases between them. The CDR3 region has the DNA TGTGCCATCAGTGAGTCGGTTATTCTGAACACTGAAGCTTTCTTT. Translating it yields CAISESVILNTEAFF.

The rearrangement links TRBV5-1 to TRBJ2-2, with TRBD2 identical over 8 bases. This CDR3 has 16 residues. Germline V gene data show CDR1 as SGHRS and CDR2 as YFSETQ. V was clipped by 4 bases and J by 2 bases; unmatched bases: 7. This CDR3 reads CASSPGRGANTGELFF. The CDR3 DNA follows: TGCGCCAGCAGCCCAGGGCGGGGGGCTAACACCGGGGAGCTGTTTTTT.

V is TRBV29-1 and J is TRBJ1-2; D remains unclear. Trimming removed 5 bases at V and 4 bases at J, with 14 bases between. In germline, CDR1 is SQVTM, CDR2 ANQGSEA. This CDR3 region has 13 residues. In DNA, the CDR3 is TGCAGCGTTACGGGGAGGGCTGCCTATGGCTACACCTTC. Amino acid sequence: CSVTGRAAYGYTF.

V is TRBV4-1 and J is TRBJ1-2; possibly TRBD1 for D (5 bases). V was clipped by 1 base and J by 5 bases, with 26 bases between them. The CDR3 spans 19 residues. Germline values: CDR1 MGHRA, CDR2 YSYEKL. The CDR3 here is CASSQGRHSAGNWGYGYTF. Written as DNA, the CDR3 is TGCGCCAGCAGCCAAGGAAGACATTCAGCTGGGAATTGGGGGTATGGCTACACCTTC.

The V and J genes are TRBV10-1 and TRBJ2-3, with unresolved D. With 3 bases removed from V and 2 bases from J, the gap between germline ends came to 9 bases. Germline loops: CDR1 WNHNN, CDR2 SYGVQD (reference sequence). The CDR3 totals 14 residues. The CDR3 bases are TGCGCCAGCAGTGAAGACAAGGCCACAGATACGCAGTATTTT. Amino acid sequence: CASSEDKATDTQYF.

This rearrangement joins TRBV4-1 to TRBJ1-1, with a weak D call TRBD1 (5 bases). Trimming removed 3 bases at V and 1 base at J, with 15 bases between. The CDR3 sequence is 16 residues long. Germline assignment: CDR1 MGHRA and CDR2 YSYEKL. The CDR3 reads CASSQWLWDPNTEAFF. CDR3 nucleotides: TGCGCCAGCAGCCAGTGGTTGTGGGACCCGAACACTGAAGCTTTCTTT.